The sample holds many counts of the clone carrying this TCR beta chain. What it binds is not known. The V and J ends lost 4 bases and 6 bases respectively, with 13 bases between them. The germline gives CDR1 MNHNS, CDR2 SASEGT. There are 13 residues in the CDR3. Template material for amplifying TCR beta CDR3 regions consisted of RNA transcripts. Researchers ran a first-round RT-PCR on the TCR CDR3 using the HTBI primer set. MiXCR was run by TCRdb on the multiplex PCR reads, yielding one entry per CDR3 protein. The data contain fewer than 650,000 distinct CDR3 sequences, roughly 14% of them singletons. The data originate from a study of T cells in Graves' hyperthyroidism and ophthalmopathy. Findings of the study overall: A median about 7 months before onset, the model predicted ophthalmopathy. Ophthalmopathy cases were set apart from stable hyperthyroidism by a 13 V-J model. Also found in blood were most expanded thyroid clonotypes above 0.001.

At least 3 on the Clinical Activity Score was recorded for ophthalmopathy patients, who also had NOSPECS grade at least 4 and duration under 3 months. The chain carries TRBV6-1 and TRBJ2-7; possibly TRBD1 for D (6 bases). The sequence derives from a woman in her 40s with Graves' ophthalmopathy. The sample was blood. In DNA form, the CDR3 reads TGTGCCAGCAGTGTAAGACAGGTCGGCGAGCAGTACTTC. Translation: CASSVRQVGEQYF.